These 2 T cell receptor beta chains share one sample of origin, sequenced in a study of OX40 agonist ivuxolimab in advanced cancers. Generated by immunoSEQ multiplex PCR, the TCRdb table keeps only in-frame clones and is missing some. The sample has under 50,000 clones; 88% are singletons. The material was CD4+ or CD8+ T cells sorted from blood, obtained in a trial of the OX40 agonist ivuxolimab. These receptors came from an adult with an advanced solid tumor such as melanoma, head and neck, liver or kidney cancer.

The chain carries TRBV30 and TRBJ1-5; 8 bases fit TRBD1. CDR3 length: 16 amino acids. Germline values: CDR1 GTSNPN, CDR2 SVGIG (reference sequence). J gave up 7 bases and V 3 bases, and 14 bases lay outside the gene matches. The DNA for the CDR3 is TGTGCCTGGAGCCGAGCCGGGACAGGTGGAAGACAGCCCCAGCATTTT. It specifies CAWSRAGTGGRQPQHF. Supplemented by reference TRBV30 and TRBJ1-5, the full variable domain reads SQTIHQWPATLVQPVGSPLSLECTVEGTSNPNLYWYRQAAGRGLQLLFYSVGIGQISSEVPQNLSASRPQDRQFILSSKKLLLSDSGFYLCAWSRAGTGGRQPQHFGDGTRLSIL.

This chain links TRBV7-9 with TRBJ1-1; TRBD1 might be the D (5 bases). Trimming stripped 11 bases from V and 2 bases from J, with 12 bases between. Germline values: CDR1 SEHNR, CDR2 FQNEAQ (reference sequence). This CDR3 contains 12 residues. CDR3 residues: CAGDSYNTEAFF. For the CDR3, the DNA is TGTGCCGGAGACAGTTACAACACTGAAGCTTTCTTT. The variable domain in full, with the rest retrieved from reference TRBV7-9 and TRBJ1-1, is DTGVSQNPRHKITKRGQNVTFRCDPISEHNRLYWYRQTLGQGPEFLTYFQNEAQLEKSRLLSDRFSAERPKGSFSTLEIQRTEQGDSAMYLCAGDSYNTEAFFGQGTRLTVV.